This entry lists 19 T cell receptor beta chains sequenced from one sample in a study of beta chain features in type 1 diabetes. The study reverse transcribed the entire isolated RNA, so it sequenced expressed TCRB transcripts. Some clones are missing from TCRdb's copy, which holds only in-frame ones; the method was immunoSEQ multiplex PCR. The table shows around 200,000 clones, with roughly an eighth occurring only once. Sequenced: central memory CD4+ T cells from blood. The receptors come from a woman aged 18-29 years in good health.

The J gene is TRBJ2-1, the V gene TRBV28, with TRBD2 matching 9 bases. The CDR3 is made up of 15 amino acids. V was clipped by 7 bases and J by 1 base; unmatched bases: 5. Germline V lookup: CDR1 MDHEN, CDR2 SYDVKM. CDR3 coding DNA: TGTGCCAGCAAAGTTAGCGGGAGTTCCTACAATGAGCAGTTCTTC. As protein: CASKVSGSSYNEQFF.

The chain uses TRBV5-1 and TRBJ2-1, with TRBD2 matching over 8 bases. The germline V gene encodes CDR1 SGHRS and CDR2 YFSETQ. Germline trimming cut 0 bases from V and 3 bases from J; bases unmatched to any gene: 5. The CDR3 runs 16 residues. DNA for the CDR3: TGCGCCAGCAGCTTGGCCGCGGGACTAGTCTACAATGAGCAGTTCTTC. Translated, it gives CASSLAAGLVYNEQFF.

This rearrangement joins TRBV27 to TRBJ2-7, with 11 bases lining up with TRBD2. Germline CDR1 MNHEY, CDR2 SMNVEV (reference sequence). The J segment lost 4 bases and the V segment lost 5 bases, leaving 10 bases of the junction unmatched. The CDR3 sequence is 16 residues long. As DNA, the CDR3 is TGTGCCAGCAGTGCCACGGGACTAGCGGCCCTTTACGAGCAGTACTTC. It codes for CASSATGLAALYEQYF.

The rearrangement links TRBV5-1 to TRBJ1-3, with no clear D. Germline V gene sequence: CDR1 SGHRS, CDR2 YFSETQ. The CDR3 runs to 17 residues. Trimming took 0 bases from V and 0 from J, leaving 13 bases between them. This CDR3 is CASSLEYGSYSGNTIYF. The CDR3 DNA is TGCGCCAGCAGCTTGGAGTACGGGTCCTACTCTGGAAACACCATATATTTT.

The V and J genes are TRBV6-5 and TRBJ2-7, with 13 bases matching TRBD2. Germline CDR1 and CDR2: MNHEY and SVGAGI. Trimming removed 6 bases from V and 5 bases from J; junction bases left unmatched: 4. CDR3 size: 14 residues. CDR3 in amino acids: CASRWTSGSNEQYF. The CDR3 bases are TGTGCCAGCAGATGGACTAGCGGGAGCAACGAGCAGTACTTC.

This clone was counted a few times. The chain carries TRBV9 and TRBJ1-4; D is perhaps TRBD1 (6 bases). Trimming pared 0 bases from V and 5 bases from J, leaving 14 bases between. Germline V CDR1 and CDR2: SGDLS, YYNGEE. CDR3 length: 16 amino acids. This chain's CDR3 is CASSVGVGQGNEKLFF. The CDR3 DNA is TGTGCCAGCAGCGTAGGCGTGGGGCAGGGGAATGAAAAACTGTTTTTT.

This clone was seen only a few times. V gene TRBV27 combines with J gene TRBJ1-1; weak D call: TRBD1 (6 bases). There are 14 residues in the CDR3. The germline CDR1 and CDR2 sequences are MNHEY and SMNVEV (reference sequence). The ends were cut back, 5 bases at V and 4 bases at J, with 14 bases in the middle. CDR3 DNA sequence: TGTGCCAGCAGTGCCCCCGCAGGGGTCACTGAAGCTTTCTTT. Amino acids: CASSAPAGVTEAFF.

The sample holds a few counts of this clone. The chain uses TRBV20-1 and TRBJ2-2; TRBD2 might be the D (6 bases). This CDR3 is built from 11 residues. Germline loops: CDR1 DFQATT, CDR2 SNEGSKA (reference sequence). V lost 6 bases to trimming and J lost 9 bases, with 11 bases between them. CDR3 sequence (DNA): TGCAGTGCCTACGGGAGTCGGGAGCTGTTTTTT. Protein: CSAYGSRELFF.

This clone was seen at least ten times. The chain has TRBV7-2 and TRBJ1-2; D unclear. CDR1 is SGHTA and CDR2 is FQGNSA in the germline V gene. Trimming stripped 5 bases from V and 2 bases from J, with 6 bases between. The CDR3 runs 12 residues. CDR3 nucleotides: TGTGCCAGCAGCCTATCAAACTATGGCTACACCTTC. Its protein product is CASSLSNYGYTF.

The V and J genes are TRBV4-1 and TRBJ2-1, with TRBD1 identical over 9 bases. This CDR3 has 15 residues. Germline CDR1 reads MGHRA; CDR2 reads YSYEKL. The junction had 7 bases not matched to a gene; V was cut back by 5 bases and J by 5 bases. This CDR3 is CASSGTGTLDNEQFF. DNA for the CDR3: TGCGCCAGCAGCGGGACAGGGACCCTTGACAATGAGCAGTTCTTC.

The V call is TRBV10-3, the J call TRBJ2-4; D ambiguous. V lost 0 bases and J 6 bases, leaving 12 bases between the germline ends. Per germline, CDR1 ENHRY and CDR2 SYGVKD. This CDR3 is built from 15 residues. This chain's CDR3 is CAISESLDRRNIQYF. As DNA, the CDR3 is TGTGCCATCAGTGAGTCCCTTGATCGGAGAAACATTCAGTACTTC.

This clone has ten or more counts. V and J are TRBV5-5 and TRBJ2-1, with D possibly being TRBD2 (6 bases). Per germline, CDR1 SGHKS and CDR2 YYEKEE (reference sequence). The CDR3 has 15 amino acids. The germline V and J ends were trimmed by 0 bases and 3 bases, with 10 bases remaining between them. CDR3 sequence (DNA): TGTGCCAGCAGCTTGGCGGTAGCGGTCTACAATGAGCAGTTCTTC. This encodes CASSLAVAVYNEQFF.

This clone came up a few times. CDR3 bases: TGTGCCAGCAGCCCAACCGGGACAGGGGACGCTGAAGCTTTCTTT. Translated, it gives CASSPTGTGDAEAFF. This sequence joins TRBV28 and TRBJ1-1, with 10 nucleotides matching TRBD1. CDR3 length equals 15 residues. The germline V gene has CDR1 MDHEN and CDR2 SYDVKM. J gave up 6 bases and V 6 bases, and 10 bases lay outside the gene matches. Full variable domain (missing parts from reference TRBV28 and TRBJ1-1): DVKVTQSSRYLVKRTGEKVFLECVQDMDHENMFWYRQDPGLGLRLIYFSYDVKMKEKGDIPEGYSVSREKKERFSLILESASTNQTSMYLCASSPTGTGDAEAFFGQGTRLTVV.

The V gene is TRBV29-1, the J gene TRBJ1-4; the match to TRBD1 covers 7 bases. CDR1 is SQVTM and CDR2 is ANQGSEA in the germline V gene. The trim removed 5 bases at V and 8 bases at J, leaving 8 bases unmatched. CDR3 length: 13 amino acids. The DNA for the CDR3 is TGCAGCGTTCGGGTAGGGGGCGCAGAAAAACTGTTTTTT. It is translated as CSVRVGGAEKLFF.

The genes are TRBV29-1 and TRBJ2-7; no clear D gene. The CDR3 covers 11 residues. Between the trimmed V and J ends, which lost 7 bases and 3 bases, there was a span of 10 bases. Looked up from germline, CDR1 is SQVTM and CDR2 is ANQGSEA. The CDR3 loop reads CSAENFYEQYF. The CDR3 nucleotides read TGCAGCGCGGAGAATTTCTACGAGCAGTACTTC.

This sequence joins TRBV7-8 and TRBJ2-1, with unresolved D. V gave up 1 base and J gave up 1 base, with 8 bases separating them. Looked up from germline, CDR1 is SGHVS and CDR2 is FQNEAQ. The CDR3 runs to 15 residues. The CDR3 region has the DNA TGTGCCAGCAGCTTAGGGAGTGGTTCCTACAATGAGCAGTTCTTC. Residues: CASSLGSGSYNEQFF.

This sequence joins TRBV6-5 and TRBJ2-1; unclear D gene. Germline V gene lookup returns CDR1 MNHEY and CDR2 SVGAGI. CDR3 length: 15 amino acids. The V and J ends lost 0 bases and 6 bases respectively, with 12 bases between them. The CDR3: CASSYSFTAPNEQFF. Written as DNA, the CDR3 is TGTGCCAGCAGTTACTCCTTTACAGCCCCCAATGAGCAGTTCTTC.

The chain has TRBV28 and TRBJ1-5; TRBD1 might be the D (6 bases). Germline V gene lookup returns CDR1 MDHEN and CDR2 SYDVKM. The CDR3 is 13 residues long. The ends were cut back, 8 bases at V and 6 bases at J, with 14 bases in the middle. CDR3 region: CASGEQGIQPQHF. In DNA form, the CDR3 reads TGTGCCAGCGGTGAACAGGGAATTCAGCCCCAGCATTTT.

This clone was found a few times. CDR3 protein: CASSLERTVNQPQHF. For the CDR3, the DNA is TGTGCCAGCAGCTTAGAGAGGACAGTCAATCAGCCCCAGCATTTT. This rearrangement joins TRBV7-8 to TRBJ1-5; tentatively, D is TRBD1 (6 bases). Germline CDR1 is SGHVS and CDR2 is FQNEAQ. This CDR3 is built from 15 residues. V was cut by 1 base and J by 3 bases, with 10 bases left in between. The full variable domain, with the rest looked up from reference TRBV7-8 and TRBJ1-5, is GAGVSQSPRYKVAKRGQDVALRCDPISGHVSLFWYQQALGQGPEFLTYFQNEAQLDKSGLPSDRFFAERPEGSVSTLKIQRTQQEDSAVYLCASSLERTVNQPQHFGDGTRLSIL.